Below, one TCR beta chain is given with its context. This CDR3 is 15 amino acids long. The germline V gene has CDR1 SEHNR and CDR2 FQNEAQ (reference sequence). Trimming removed 5 bases from V and 2 bases from J; junction bases left unmatched: 5. The sample originates from a study of cytomegalovirus exposure and HLA in healthy donors. PCR employed 60 Vbeta and 13 Jbeta primers. The repertoire was sequenced with immunoSEQ multiplex PCR; TCRdb's copy has only in-frame clones and lacks some. This sample has about 190,000 clones, with roughly four fifths found just once. The sequenced material came from PBMCs. The TCR originated in a man in his fifties or sixties in good health and CMV-seronegative. The V gene is TRBV7-9, the J gene TRBJ2-7; 11 nucleotides match TRBD1. CDR3 protein: CASSRGQGVTYEQYF. The CDR3 coding sequence is TGTGCCAGCAGCAGGGGACAGGGGGTGACCTACGAGCAGTACTTC.